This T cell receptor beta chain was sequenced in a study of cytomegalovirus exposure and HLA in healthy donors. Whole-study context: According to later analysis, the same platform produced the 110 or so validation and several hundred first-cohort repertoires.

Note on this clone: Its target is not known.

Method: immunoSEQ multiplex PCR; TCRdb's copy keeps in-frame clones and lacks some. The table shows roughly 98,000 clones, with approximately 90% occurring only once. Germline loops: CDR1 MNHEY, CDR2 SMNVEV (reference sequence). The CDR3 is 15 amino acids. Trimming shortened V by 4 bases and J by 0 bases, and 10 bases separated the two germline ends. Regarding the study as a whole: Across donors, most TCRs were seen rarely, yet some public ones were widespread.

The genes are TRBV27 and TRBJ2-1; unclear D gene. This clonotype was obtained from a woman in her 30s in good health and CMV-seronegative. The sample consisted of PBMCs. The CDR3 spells CASSSVLSSYNEQFF. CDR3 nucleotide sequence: TGTGCCAGCAGTTCCGTTTTGAGCTCCTACAATGAGCAGTTCTTC.